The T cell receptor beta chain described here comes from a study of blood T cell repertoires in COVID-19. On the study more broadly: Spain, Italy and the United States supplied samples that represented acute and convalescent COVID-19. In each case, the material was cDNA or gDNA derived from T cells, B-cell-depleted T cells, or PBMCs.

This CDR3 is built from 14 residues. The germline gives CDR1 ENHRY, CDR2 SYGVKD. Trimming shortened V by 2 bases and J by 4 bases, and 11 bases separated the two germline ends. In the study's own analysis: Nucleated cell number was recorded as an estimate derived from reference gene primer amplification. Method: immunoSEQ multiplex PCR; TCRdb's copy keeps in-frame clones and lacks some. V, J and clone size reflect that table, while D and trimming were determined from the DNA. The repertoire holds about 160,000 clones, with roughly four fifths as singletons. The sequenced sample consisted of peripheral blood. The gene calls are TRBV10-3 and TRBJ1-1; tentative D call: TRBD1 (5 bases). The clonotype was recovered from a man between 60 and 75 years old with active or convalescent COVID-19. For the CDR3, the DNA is TGTGCCATCAGTGAGGTGGAGGGGAGCACTGAAGCTTTCTTT. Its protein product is CAISEVEGSTEAFF.